These 23 T cell receptor beta chains were all obtained from the same sample, sequenced in a study of cytomegalovirus exposure and HLA in healthy donors. Amplification used 60 Vbeta primers and 13 Jbeta primers. TCRdb's copy holds only in-frame clones and misses some; the assay was immunoSEQ multiplex PCR. The data show about 160,000 clones, roughly 80% seen once. The sequenced sample consisted of PBMCs. The receptors originated from a man aged 25-45 years in good health and CMV-seropositive.

The V call is TRBV9, the J call TRBJ2-2, with 7 bases identical to TRBD1. Trimming at V came to 4 bases and at J to 4 bases, leaving 7 bases not matched to a gene. This CDR3 has 15 amino acids. In germline, CDR1 is SGDLS, CDR2 YYNGEE. In nucleotides, the CDR3 is TGTGCCAGCAGCACCCGACAGGGTGGCACCGGGGAGCTGTTTTTT. Amino acids: CASSTRQGGTGELFF.

The chain carries TRBV7-6 and TRBJ2-1, with TRBD1 matching over 11 bases. CDR1 SGHVS and CDR2 FNYEAQ come from the germline V gene. CDR3 length: 18 residues. The ends lost 3 bases at V and 0 bases at J; junction bases unmatched: 7. CDR3 sequence: CASSFYLGTGGSYNEQFF. In nucleotides, the CDR3 is TGTGCCAGCAGCTTCTACCTAGGGACAGGGGGCTCCTACAATGAGCAGTTCTTC.

The sample holds a few counts of this clone. The chain has TRBV19 and TRBJ2-7, with 8 nucleotides matching TRBD1. V lost 3 bases and J lost 0; bases outside the gene matches: 4. Germline V CDR1 and CDR2: LNHDA, SQIVND (reference sequence). This CDR3 has 15 amino acids. This chain's CDR3 is CASSIGRGHSYEQYF. The CDR3 DNA reads TGTGCCAGTAGTATCGGCAGGGGGCACTCCTACGAGCAGTACTTC.

This rearrangement joins TRBV6-5 to TRBJ1-5; D unclear. Trimming pared 4 bases from V and 7 bases from J, leaving 8 bases between. The CDR3 runs 12 residues. CDR1 is MNHEY and CDR2 is SVGAGI in the germline V gene. The CDR3 loop reads CASSSGLQPQHF. CDR3 DNA sequence: TGTGCCAGCAGTTCCGGACTGCAGCCCCAGCATTTT.

J is TRBJ2-7 and V is TRBV7-9; a weak D match, TRBD2 (5 bases). CDR3 length: 16 amino acids. Germline V gives CDR1 SEHNR, CDR2 FQNEAQ (reference sequence). Trimming stripped 5 bases from V and 0 bases from J, with 17 bases between. CDR3 protein: CASSERGNPSSYEQYF. The CDR3 DNA reads as TGTGCCAGCAGCGAGCGAGGGAATCCGAGCTCCTACGAGCAGTACTTC.

V is TRBV5-4 and J is TRBJ2-5, with a possible D match to TRBD2 (6 bases). The germline V and J ends were trimmed by 2 bases and 0 bases, with 17 bases remaining between them. The CDR3 has 17 residues. Looked up from germline, CDR1 is SGHNT and CDR2 is YYREEE (reference sequence). The CDR3: CASSFLRAGRYQETQYF. CDR3 bases: TGTGCCAGCAGCTTCCTTAGGGCGGGGCGATACCAAGAGACCCAGTACTTC.

V usage is TRBV28 and J usage is TRBJ1-6; TRBD1 is a possible D gene (5 bases). The CDR3 is 13 amino acids. Deletions cut 3 bases from V and 7 bases from J, with 7 bases between. The germline gives CDR1 MDHEN, CDR2 SYDVKM. The DNA of the CDR3 is TGTGCCAGCAGTTTGGCAGGGAATTCACCCCTCCACTTT. This codes for CASSLAGNSPLHF. The variable domain in full, with the rest retrieved from reference TRBV28 and TRBJ1-6, is DVKVTQSSRYLVKRTGEKVFLECVQDMDHENMFWYRQDPGLGLRLIYFSYDVKMKEKGDIPEGYSVSREKKERFSLILESASTNQTSMYLCASSLAGNSPLHFGNGTRLTVT.

The chain couples TRBV6-5 to TRBJ1-2, with D possibly being TRBD1 (6 bases). This CDR3 contains 13 residues. With 0 bases removed from V and 7 bases from J, the gap between germline ends came to 9 bases. CDR1 and CDR2 from the germline V gene are MNHEY and SVGAGI. This chain's CDR3 is CASSYSQGSGYTF. The CDR3, as DNA: TGTGCCAGCAGTTACTCCCAGGGGTCTGGCTACACCTTC.

The chain links TRBV19 to TRBJ2-3; possible D gene TRBD2, 7 bases. Germline V gene sequence: CDR1 LNHDA, CDR2 SQIVND (reference sequence). Trimming took 5 bases from V and 5 from J, leaving 14 bases between them. This CDR3 spans 14 amino acids. DNA of the CDR3: TGTGCCAGTAGTCTCGGTAGGGGGGGAGATACGCAGTATTTT. This sequence encodes CASSLGRGGDTQYF.

The gene calls are TRBV6-5 and TRBJ2-1; 9 nucleotides align to TRBD1. Germline loops: CDR1 MNHEY, CDR2 SVGAGI. After removal of 6 bases from V and 2 bases from J, the junction contained 5 bases not matched to a gene. The CDR3 consists of 15 residues. The CDR3 reads CASRGGTGTYNEQFF. DNA of the CDR3: TGTGCCAGCAGAGGGGGGACAGGGACCTACAATGAGCAGTTCTTC.

This chain links TRBV6-5 with TRBJ2-3, with a possible D match to TRBD1 (5 bases). The germline gives CDR1 MNHEY, CDR2 SVGAGI. The CDR3 is 15 residues long. Between the trimmed V and J ends, which lost 3 bases and 5 bases, there was a span of 15 bases. CDR3 protein: CASSYKGALKDTQYF. For the CDR3, the DNA is TGTGCCAGCAGTTATAAAGGGGCGCTGAAAGATACGCAGTATTTT.

V usage is TRBV18 and J usage is TRBJ2-5, with D perhaps matching TRBD1 (5 bases). Germline V gives CDR1 KGHSH, CDR2 LQKENI. The V and J ends lost 3 bases and 7 bases respectively, with 15 bases between them. The CDR3 has 14 residues. CDR3 DNA sequence: TGTGCCAGCTCACCTCGAGACAGTGTGGGGACCCAGTACTTC. Amino acids: CASSPRDSVGTQYF.

The chain recombines TRBV4-3 with TRBJ2-7; D possibly corresponds to TRBD1 (6 bases). This CDR3 comprises 14 residues. CDR1 is LGHNA, CDR2 YSLEER, per germline. V was cut by 2 bases and J by 6 bases, with 14 bases left in between. DNA for the CDR3: TGCGCCAGCAGCCAAATCGTACAGGGCGGCGAGCAGTACTTC. Amino acids: CASSQIVQGGEQYF.

V and J are TRBV11-2 and TRBJ2-7, with a tentative D call TRBD1 (6 bases). Germline V gene lookup returns CDR1 SGHAT and CDR2 FQNNGV. The ends were cut back, 1 base at V and 5 bases at J, with 15 bases in the middle. This CDR3 has 15 amino acids. The CDR3 spells CASSLGGQGSDEQYF. In DNA form, the CDR3 reads TGTGCCAGCAGCTTAGGAGGCCAGGGGAGCGACGAGCAGTACTTC.

V is TRBV4-3 and J is TRBJ2-2; D possibly corresponds to TRBD1 (6 bases). Germline V CDR1 and CDR2: LGHNA, YSLEER. V lost 6 bases, J lost 2 bases, and 13 bases lay in between. CDR3 size: 15 residues. DNA for the CDR3: TGCGCCAGCAGAAAGGGACACCTTAACACCGGGGAGCTGTTTTTT. Translation: CASRKGHLNTGELFF.

This rearrangement joins TRBV7-6 to TRBJ1-5; 8 nucleotides align to TRBD1. The CDR3 consists of 17 residues. Germline assignment: CDR1 SGHVS and CDR2 FNYEAQ. Germline trimming cut 2 bases from V and 2 bases from J; bases unmatched to any gene: 8. The CDR3 sequence is CASSLRDRGSGNQPQHF. The CDR3, as DNA: TGTGCCAGCAGCTTACGAGACAGGGGATCGGGCAATCAGCCCCAGCATTTT.

This sequence joins TRBV29-1 and TRBJ2-3; 7 nucleotides match TRBD2. The germline V gene has CDR1 SQVTM and CDR2 ANQGSEA. Germline trimming cut 6 bases from V and 3 bases from J; bases unmatched to any gene: 9. The CDR3 has 14 residues. Here the CDR3 reads CSVNGGEWTDTQYF. Written as DNA, the CDR3 is TGCAGCGTGAATGGGGGGGAATGGACAGATACGCAGTATTTT.

The table lists this clone with a count of one. This chain links TRBV19 with TRBJ2-7, with TRBD2 identical over 7 bases. Looked up from germline, CDR1 is LNHDA and CDR2 is SQIVND (reference sequence). J gave up 2 bases and V 6 bases, and 13 bases lay outside the gene matches. CDR3 length: 16 amino acids. The CDR3 DNA reads as TGTGCCAGTAGGGTGGCGGGGGTCGAGATTGCCTACGAGCAGTACTTC. It specifies CASRVAGVEIAYEQYF. The full variable domain, with the rest looked up from reference TRBV19 and TRBJ2-7, is DGGITQSPKYLFRKEGQNVTLSCEQNLNHDAMYWYRQDPGQGLRLIYYSQIVNDFQKGDIAEGYSVSREKKESFPLTVTSAQKNPTAFYLCASRVAGVEIAYEQYFGPGTRLTVT.

This clone was seen only a few times. This chain joins TRBV6-6 and TRBJ2-7, with 11 positions matching TRBD1. J was trimmed by 0 bases and V by 6 bases; bases with no gene match: 7. Germline V gene sequence: CDR1 MNHNY, CDR2 SVGAGI (reference sequence). The CDR3 spans 16 residues. The CDR3 spells CASRTTGQGASYEQYF. The CDR3 DNA reads TGTGCCAGCAGGACTACCGGACAGGGGGCCTCCTACGAGCAGTACTTC.

This clone appeared a few times. The J gene is TRBJ2-3, the V gene TRBV6-4; 9 bases fit TRBD2. J lost 3 bases, V lost 4 bases, and 5 bases had no gene match. Germline-derived CDR1 and CDR2 are MRHNA and SNTAGT. The CDR3 consists of 15 residues. The CDR3 here is CASSVSAGGTDTQYF. Written as DNA, the CDR3 is TGTGCCAGCAGTGTATCGGCGGGGGGGACAGATACGCAGTATTTT.

This clone was seen just once. The V and J genes are TRBV4-3 and TRBJ1-6; 7 bases fit TRBD1. V shed 0 bases and J 10 bases; nucleotides not matched to a gene: 6. CDR1 and CDR2 from the germline V gene are LGHNA and YSLEER. The CDR3 runs to 15 residues. The CDR3 loop reads CASSQDRGPGSPLHF. CDR3 DNA: TGCGCCAGCAGCCAAGATAGGGGGCCGGGATCACCCCTCCACTTT.

CDR3 DNA: TGTGCCAGCAGTTTATCCAGCGGGGGGGCCACCGGGGAGCTGTTTTTT. Translated: CASSLSSGGATGELFF. This sequence joins TRBV27 and TRBJ2-2; 10 nucleotides align to TRBD2. This CDR3 is 16 amino acids long. Germline V gene data show CDR1 as MNHEY and CDR2 as SMNVEV (reference sequence). V lost 0 bases and J lost 4; bases outside the gene matches: 2.

The chain has TRBV11-2 and TRBJ2-1; a possible D gene is TRBD1 (7 bases). CDR1 is SGHAT, CDR2 FQNNGV, per germline. V lost 3 bases and J lost 6, with 15 bases in between. The CDR3 extends over 15 amino acids. As DNA, the CDR3 is TGTGCCAGCAGCTTTGACAGGGTGCGGGGCAATGAGCAGTTCTTC. Translation gives CASSFDRVRGNEQFF.